Listed here are 20 T cell receptor beta chains from one sample, sequenced in a study of T cells in Graves' hyperthyroidism and ophthalmopathy. Template material for amplifying TCR beta CDR3 regions consisted of RNA transcripts. First-round RT-PCR targeting the TCR CDR3 was performed with the HTBI primer set. Via MiXCR, TCRdb re-called the multiplex PCR reads, giving one row per CDR3 protein. Among about 350,000 distinct CDR3 sequences listed, roughly 15% were seen once. The sequenced sample consisted of blood. These receptors all stem from a woman younger than 45 with Graves' hyperthyroidism that later progressed to Graves' ophthalmopathy.

Concerning this clonotype itself: An end of the junction does not agree with germline; a read error may underlie this. V is TRBV13 and J is TRBJ2-3, with D unclear. Germline values: CDR1 PRHDT, CDR2 FYEKMQ (reference sequence). The CDR3 is 15 amino acids. The CDR3 spells CASSLAPGVADTQYF. The CDR3 region has the DNA TGCGCCAGCAGCTTAGCCCCGGGCGTCGCAGATACGCAGTATTTT.

Many counts were recorded for this clonotype. V gene TRBV6-1 combines with J gene TRBJ2-3; D possibly corresponds to TRBD2 (7 bases). V lost 4 bases to trimming and J lost 4 bases, with 15 bases between them. CDR3 size: 15 residues. In germline, CDR1 is MNHNS, CDR2 SASEGT. The CDR3 region is CASSGLVGGPDTQYF. The CDR3 nucleotides are TGTGCCAGCAGTGGTCTTGTGGGGGGGCCAGATACGCAGTATTTT.

This clonotype was recorded at least ten times. The chain carries TRBV6-1 and TRBJ2-3; TRBD1 matches at 8 bases. Germline CDR1 MNHNS, CDR2 SASEGT. The length of the CDR3 is 14 residues. Unmatched junction bases numbered 3, after V lost 6 bases and J lost 1 base. As DNA, the CDR3 is TGTGCCAGCAGCGACAGGGGTGGCACAGATACGCAGTATTTT. Translating it yields CASSDRGGTDTQYF.

As concerns this clonotype: A clone one base away is much larger, so this may be a read error. V gene TRBV7-2 combines with J gene TRBJ2-7; a possible D gene is TRBD2 (6 bases). The CDR3 extends over 15 amino acids. Trimming took 0 bases from V and 0 from J, leaving 9 bases between them. Germline assignment: CDR1 SGHTA and CDR2 FQGNSA. CDR3 loop: CASSLANGSSYEQYF. The CDR3 DNA reads as TGTGCCAGCAGCTTAGCTAACGGGAGCTCCTACGAGCAGTACTTC.

The J gene is TRBJ1-2, the V gene TRBV4-1; D perhaps matches TRBD1 (6 bases). The V end was cut by 1 base, the J end by 8 bases, with 17 bases between. This CDR3 comprises 15 residues. Germline V gene data show CDR1 as MGHRA and CDR2 as YSYEKL. This CDR3 is CASSQGRGRPEGYTF. The CDR3 bases are TGCGCCAGCAGCCAAGGTCGGGGGCGGCCTGAGGGCTACACCTTC.

This rearrangement joins TRBV9 to TRBJ2-1; D may be TRBD2 (5 bases). Trimming removed 0 bases from V and 12 bases from J, with 13 bases in between. CDR1 is SGDLS and CDR2 is YYNGEE in the germline V gene. The CDR3 consists of 13 residues. DNA for the CDR3: TGTGCCAGCAGCGTAGGAGGGTCGGCGATGCAGTTCTTC. This encodes CASSVGGSAMQFF.

This clonotype showed up many times. The chain links TRBV18 to TRBJ2-5; D may match TRBD1 or TRBD2 (6 bases each). Trimming left V 3 bases short and J 3 bases short, with 14 bases between. This CDR3 is built from 15 residues. Germline V lookup: CDR1 KGHSH, CDR2 LQKENI. The CDR3 sequence is CASSPGGQTEETQYF. DNA of the CDR3: TGTGCCAGCTCACCGGGAGGACAGACGGAAGAGACCCAGTACTTC.

In this sample, this clonotype turned up many times. The gene calls are TRBV11-3 and TRBJ1-1; 11 nucleotides agree with TRBD1. The germline V gene has CDR1 SGHNT and CDR2 YENEEA. Trimming at V came to 9 bases and at J to 0 bases, leaving 12 bases not matched to a gene. The CDR3 length is 17 residues. The CDR3: CASEKDRGRIMNTEAFF. Here the CDR3 DNA reads TGTGCCAGTGAAAAGGACAGGGGGCGAATCATGAACACTGAAGCTTTCTTT. The whole variable domain, remainder taken from reference TRBV11-3 and TRBJ1-1, is EAGVVQSPRYKIIEKKQPVAFWCNPISGHNTLYWYLQNLGQGPELLIRYENEEAVDDSQLPKDRFSAERLKGVDSTLKIQPAELGDSAVYLCASEKDRGRIMNTEAFFGQGTRLTVV.

This clonotype was seen at least ten times. This rearrangement joins TRBV6-1 to TRBJ2-1; D gene ambiguous. V dropped 7 bases and J dropped 10 bases, with 14 bases sitting between them. The germline CDR1 and CDR2 sequences are MNHNS and SASEGT. The CDR3 spans 12 residues. This chain's CDR3 is CASNNGGWEQFF. The CDR3 DNA follows: TGTGCCAGCAATAACGGCGGTTGGGAGCAGTTCTTC.

The DNA for the CDR3 is TGTGCCAGCAGCTCGGAGTTGGGCCAAGAGACCCAGTACTTC. Residues: CASSSELGQETQYF. The chain has TRBV7-9 and TRBJ2-5; the D is unclear. Trimming took 4 bases from V and 1 from J, leaving 10 bases between them. Germline values: CDR1 SEHNR, CDR2 FQNEAQ (reference sequence). The CDR3 runs 14 residues.

CDR3 DNA: TGTGCCAGCAGCCGGTCGGCACTTGAAGCTTTCTTT. Residues: CASSRSALEAFF. This chain connects TRBV7-9 to TRBJ1-1, with D uncertain. CDR3 length equals 12 residues. V was cut by 5 bases and J by 7 bases, with 11 bases left in between. Germline CDR1 and CDR2: SEHNR and FQNEAQ (reference sequence).

This clonotype was observed many times. The chain joins TRBV7-2 to TRBJ1-2, with no clear D. From germline, CDR1 is SGHTA and CDR2 FQGNSA. V was clipped by 5 bases and J by 4 bases, with 17 bases between them. The CDR3 runs 15 residues. This chain's CDR3 is CASSPRALGSYGYTF. The CDR3 region has the DNA TGTGCCAGCAGCCCCCGGGCCCTGGGAAGCTATGGCTACACCTTC.

This clonotype was counted at least ten times. V and J are TRBV12-3 or TRBV12-4 and TRBJ1-5; D is possibly TRBD1 (5 bases). The length of the CDR3 is 17 residues. V was cut by 6 bases and J by 4 bases, with 22 bases left in between. CDR3: CASSPKQGSGENQPQHF. CDR3 coding DNA: TGTGCCAGCAGCCCTAAGCAGGGTTCGGGAGAAAATCAGCCCCAGCATTTT.

This clonotype was seen at least ten times. The chain is built from TRBV24-1 and TRBJ2-2; weak D call: TRBD1 (6 bases). The CDR3 contains 17 residues. With 4 bases removed from V and 0 bases from J, the gap between germline ends came to 14 bases. Germline V CDR1 and CDR2: KGHDR, SFDVKD. Here the CDR3 reads CATSDHGTLANTGELFF. CDR3 sequence (DNA): TGTGCCACCAGTGACCACGGGACACTTGCGAACACCGGGGAGCTGTTTTTT.

This clonotype was detected many times. The CDR3 DNA reads TGCAGTGCGAGGAATCAGGGAGCCGACTACGAGCAGTACTTC. This codes for CSARNQGADYEQYF. This chain links TRBV20-1 with TRBJ2-7; D may match TRBD1 or TRBD2 (5 bases each). The ends were cut back, 6 bases at V and 3 bases at J, with 18 bases in the middle. The CDR3 has 14 residues. Germline assignment: CDR1 DFQATT and CDR2 SNEGSKA (reference sequence).

The rearrangement links TRBV28 to TRBJ2-7; 7 nucleotides match TRBD2. Trimming took 7 bases from V and 0 from J; bases not matched to a gene: 9. Germline V gene lookup returns CDR1 MDHEN and CDR2 SYDVKM. There are 15 residues in the CDR3. The CDR3 nucleotides are TGTGCCAGCACTGTAGCGGGCCGAAGCTCCTACGAGCAGTACGTC. Its translation: CASTVAGRSSYEQYV.

This clonotype was recorded many times. This chain uses TRBV27 with TRBJ2-2, with a tentative D call TRBD2 (5 bases). With 7 bases removed from V and 8 bases from J, the gap between germline ends came to 11 bases. The germline CDR1 and CDR2 sequences are MNHEY and SMNVEV (reference sequence). This CDR3 has 12 amino acids. CDR3 sequence: CASTNGVGELFF. The CDR3 DNA reads TGTGCCAGCACCAACGGGGTTGGGGAGCTGTTTTTT.

In DNA form, the CDR3 reads TGTGCCAGCAGTTTCGGGGGTCGGATCTCCTATAATTCACCCCTCCACTTT. It is translated as CASSFGGRISYNSPLHF. This chain links TRBV28 with TRBJ1-6; the D gene is possibly TRBD1 (5 bases). The germline V gene encodes CDR1 MDHEN and CDR2 SYDVKM. This CDR3 is built from 17 residues. Trimming cost V 3 bases and J 0 bases, with 12 bases left between them. The full variable domain, its missing parts supplied by reference TRBV28 and TRBJ1-6, is DVKVTQSSRYLVKRTGEKVFLECVQDMDHENMFWYRQDPGLGLRLIYFSYDVKMKEKGDIPEGYSVSREKKERFSLILESASTNQTSMYLCASSFGGRISYNSPLHFGNGTRLTVT.

The chain has TRBV29-1 and TRBJ1-1; no clear D gene. V dropped 7 bases and J dropped 0 bases, with 12 bases sitting between them. Germline CDR1 reads SQVTM; CDR2 reads ANQGSEA. CDR3 length: 13 amino acids. The CDR3 protein is CSAETNLNTEAFF. The CDR3 DNA sequence: TGCAGCGCTGAGACAAACTTGAACACTGAAGCTTTCTTT.

The table lists this clonotype with many counts. The chain uses TRBV2 and TRBJ2-7, with D possibly matching TRBD2 (5 bases). The germline gives CDR1 SNHLY, CDR2 FYNNEI. The CDR3 consists of 12 residues. The V end was cut by 7 bases, the J end by 6 bases, with 13 bases between. CDR3 amino acids: CASNPSRGEQYF. The CDR3 DNA sequence: TGTGCCAGCAACCCCAGCCGGGGCGAGCAGTACTTC.